The 5 T cell receptor beta chains below come from one sample, sequenced in a study of cytomegalovirus exposure and HLA in healthy donors. With 60 Vbeta and 13 Jbeta primers, the PCR was carried out. Generated by immunoSEQ multiplex PCR, the TCRdb table keeps only in-frame clones and is missing some. The sample holds roughly 110,000 clones, around 72% seen once. The material sequenced was PBMCs. These receptors were collected from a woman aged 40 to 50 in good health and CMV-seropositive.

The genes are TRBV29-1 and TRBJ2-1; 8 nucleotides align to TRBD1. With V trimmed by 7 bases and J by 8 bases, 10 bases remained unmatched. CDR3 length: 13 residues. Germline V CDR1 and CDR2: SQVTM, ANQGSEA. This CDR3 is CSAGQGSEYEQFF. For the CDR3, the DNA is TGCAGCGCCGGACAGGGAAGTGAGTATGAGCAGTTCTTC.

The rearrangement uses TRBV30 and TRBJ2-5; maybe TRBD2 (5 bases). The germline gives CDR1 GTSNPN, CDR2 SVGIG (reference sequence). V lost 2 bases and J 10 bases, leaving 17 bases between the germline ends. The CDR3 is made up of 13 amino acids. The CDR3 nucleotides read TGTGCCTGGAGTTTAGGACCGAAACGGGGCCAGTACTTC. Translation gives CAWSLGPKRGQYF.

The CDR3 spells CAWSDQGVIEAFF. CDR3 sequence (DNA): TGTGCCTGGAGTGACCAGGGGGTTATCGAAGCTTTCTTT. This sequence joins TRBV30 and TRBJ1-1, with 7 bases that match TRBD1. The J segment lost 8 bases and the V segment lost 1 base, leaving 7 bases of the junction unmatched. CDR1 is GTSNPN and CDR2 is SVGIG in the germline V gene (reference sequence). The length of the CDR3 is 13 residues.

The chain has TRBV6-1 and TRBJ2-7; no clear D. This CDR3 is built from 12 residues. V was shortened by 4 bases and J by 1 base, with 5 bases between the two germline ends. Germline CDR1 and CDR2: MNHNS and SASEGT. DNA of the CDR3: TGTGCCAGCAGTGTACAGTCCTACGAGCAGTACTTC. Its translation: CASSVQSYEQYF.

The J gene is TRBJ2-7, the V gene TRBV15; a possible D gene is TRBD1 (5 bases). V lost 0 bases and J 4 bases, leaving 22 bases between the germline ends. CDR1 LNHNV and CDR2 YYDKDF come from the germline V gene (reference sequence). The CDR3 runs to 18 residues. CDR3 residues: CATSRDLVTATRIYEQYF. The CDR3 DNA reads TGTGCCACCAGCAGAGATCTTGTGACAGCGACTCGCATTTACGAGCAGTACTTC.